This TCR beta chain was identified in a study of OX40 agonist ivuxolimab in advanced cancers. Broadly, across the study: Ivuxolimab was an agonistic, fully human IgG2 monoclonal antibody directed against OX40 (CD134), a costimulatory receptor. Intravenous ivuxolimab was administered to patients every 2 weeks at six dose levels: 0.01, 0.1, 0.3, 1.5, 3 and 10 mg/kg. Among the roughly 52 dose-escalation patients, some 20 had hepatocellular carcinoma, roughly 15 melanoma, 9 renal cell carcinoma and 9 head and neck cancer. The dose-escalation cohort was 82.7% male with a mean age of approximately 59 years, ranging from roughly 23 to 90. Patients were allowed to have had prior anti-PD-1, anti-PD-L1 or anti-CTLA-4 therapy, and approximately 37% of the dose-escalation patients had been treated with checkpoint inhibitors. Partial responses occurred in three dose-escalation patients, of whom one had hepatocellular carcinoma and two had cutaneous melanoma. Peripheral TCRbeta sequencing aimed to test whether ivuxolimab altered TCR sequence diversity and caused clonal T-cell expansion. The monotherapy dose-escalation portion (N of about 57 patients) of the phase I ivuxolimab trial is reported in the paper.

About this clone itself: The target of this receptor is not known. No quality values exist for individual bases; no much larger clone is one base distant.

Genomic DNA was isolated from the sorted cells so that the TCRbeta CDR3 region could be sequenced. The immunoSEQ Assay was used for sequencing of TCRbeta CDR3 regions. As stored in TCRdb, this immuneACCESS dataset retains in-frame rearrangements with V and J assigned. A fraction of the clones does not appear; measured against another copy, unresolved V genes explain less than half of the discrepancy, and the remainder lacks a known reason. This sample is represented by about 83,000 clones; around 84% of them were singletons. Roughly 1.8% of the sample is taken by the ten largest. The germline V and J ends show losses of 5 bases and 11 bases respectively, and no gene match explains 10 bases of the junction. The germline V gene (reference sequence) yields LNHNV for CDR1 and YYDKDF for CDR2. The CDR3 spans 13 residues, from the cysteine through the phenylalanine. Kept here is only the CDR3 DNA, which spans 39 bases and is read in frame from base 1.

The trial excluded patients who had a history of autoimmune disease or who were on systemic immunosuppression. Peripheral blood for TCR sequencing was collected from all dose cohorts at baseline, on cycle 4 day 1, and on cycle 7 day 1. The samples were taken from a phase I, first-in-human, multicenter, open-label dose-escalation trial of ivuxolimab. The trial enrolled adults with locally advanced or metastatic head and neck squamous cell, hepatocellular, melanoma or renal cell carcinoma. Before TCR sequencing, CD4+ T cells and CD8+ T cells from peripheral blood were sorted into separate populations. General conclusions and limits of the study: Which antigens the clonally expanded peripheral T cells were specific for was not determined. After ivuxolimab, more expanded clones were found on average in CD8+ T cells than in CD4+ T cells. Low levels of normalized T-cell clonal expansion were also seen in some nonresponding patients. In the 0.1-3.0 mg/kg groups, partial responders were among the patients with the lowest normalized peripheral clonal expansion, particularly in CD8+ T cells. At doses of 0.1 to 3.0 mg/kg, clonal expansion of both CD4+ and CD8+ blood T cells was observed from baseline to week 6.

Here the sequenced sample was CD4+ or CD8+ T cells sorted from blood, taken in a trial of the OX40 agonist ivuxolimab. The chain was built from TRBV15 and TRBJ1-1; 8 bases in between match TRBD1. The source is an adult with an advanced solid tumor such as melanoma, head and neck, liver or kidney cancer. The DNA sequence reads TGTGCCACCAGCGAGGGACAGGAGGTTCAGGCTTTCTTT. It translates to CATSEGQEVQAFF.